This T cell receptor (beta chain) appears in the sequencing data of a study of vaccination effects on CD4 cells after COVID-19 (dated by TCRdb to between 2021 and 2022). For the wider study: In the ViraFEST assay, PBMC were stimulated with viral peptide pools, and TCR sequencing was then used to find antigen-specific CD4+ T cell clonotypes based on their expansion. SARS-CoV-2 spike-specific CD4+ TCR repertoires were compared before and after mRNA vaccination in COVID-19 convalescent patients and in infection-naive vaccine recipients. The full study included 9 to 10 COVID-19 convalescent patients and a handful of SARS-CoV-2-naive healthy vaccine recipients. Some 2 million PBMC per well were cultured with about 9 ug/ml peptides in IMDM containing approximately 4.7% human AB serum, 8.5 to 10 IU/ml IL-2 and gentamicin. Across the study, the median time from the second dose to post-vaccine sampling was 72 days (range 14 to 241). Cultures from other donors in the study were sequenced using the Oncomine TCR Beta short-read assay on an Illumina iSeq 100. Overall study results and their limits: The study was limited by a small number of convalescent patients, and early post-infection timepoints were lacking. Marked clonal contraction was observed in both infection-induced and vaccine-induced clones at late post-vaccination timepoints, consistent with waning T cell responses. Among healthy vaccine recipients, nearly all vaccine-induced clones were SARS-CoV-2 mono-reactive, and just 1 of 255 was cross-reactive with common cold coronaviruses.

Receptor libraries were prepared by the immunoSEQ multiplex PCR assay. DNA from the cultured and isolated CD4+ T cells underwent TCR beta CDR3 sequencing. Processing in the source paper ran as follows. Non-productive TCR sequences were discarded, and reads were trimmed to the CDR3 region, with only CDR3s of 7 or more amino acids retained. The MANAFEST web app was used to identify antigen-specific clonotypes by comparing expansion in peptide wells with expansion in reference cultures. Positive clones required FDR<0.05 expansion versus reference and all other wells, odds ratio above 5, and frequency above 0.1% in two replicate wells. Clonotypes significantly expanded in SARS-CoV-2 spike wells and in at least one common cold coronavirus spike condition were defined as cross-reactive. CDR3 similarity was assessed by Levenshtein distance with the stringdist R package, and unrooted trees were built with ape in R 3.6.1. TCRdb stores this immuneACCESS table with in-frame sequences only. Part of the clones is absent; in the studies checked, under half of the shortfall reflects unresolved V genes, and no reason is known for the rest. Clonal size and the V and J genes are those of that table, whereas D and trimming came from the DNA. Recorded for this sample are under 55,000 clones; about three quarters of them occurred a single time. Roughly 9.7% of the sample comes from the top ten.

After around 11 days of culture, CD4+ T cells were isolated with the EasySep CD4+ T cell isolation kit. Each participant received two doses of an mRNA SARS-CoV-2 vaccine, either BNT162b2 or mRNA-1273. None of the healthy vaccine recipients had a prior SARS-CoV-2 infection, which was confirmed by nucleocapsid antibody tests that came back negative both before and after vaccination. On days 3 and 7, half of the culture medium was replaced with fresh IL-2-containing medium. Unless noted otherwise, every peptide stimulation condition was grown in triplicate wells. Using Ficoll-Paque Plus gradient centrifugation, PBMC were separated from whole blood and then either used fresh or cryopreserved at -140C. The QIAamp micro DNA kit was used to extract genomic DNA from the cultured CD4+ T cells. As regards this clone: Its antigen is currently not known. No base quality information exists; no much larger clone differs at one position.

CDR1 and CDR2 are drawn from the germline V gene (reference sequence): LGHDT, YNNKEL. Trimming at the junction amounts to 2 bases on V and 5 bases on J, and the germline ends lie 12 bases apart. Inclusive of the bounding cysteine and phenylalanine, the CDR3 is 14 residues long. Just the 42-base CDR3 DNA is kept, in frame starting at base 1. The chain is assembled from TRBV3-1 (or the pseudogene TRBV3-2) and TRBJ1-2; TRBD1 might be the D gene, on 6 matching bases. The sequence came from a human donor who received a COVID-19 vaccine. The sequences come from CD4+ T cells from PBMCs cultured without peptide, collected after COVID-19 vaccination. The CDR3 has the sequence CASSQLGASYGYTF. The bases are TGTGCCAGCAGCCAACTGGGGGCCAGTTATGGCTACACCTTC.